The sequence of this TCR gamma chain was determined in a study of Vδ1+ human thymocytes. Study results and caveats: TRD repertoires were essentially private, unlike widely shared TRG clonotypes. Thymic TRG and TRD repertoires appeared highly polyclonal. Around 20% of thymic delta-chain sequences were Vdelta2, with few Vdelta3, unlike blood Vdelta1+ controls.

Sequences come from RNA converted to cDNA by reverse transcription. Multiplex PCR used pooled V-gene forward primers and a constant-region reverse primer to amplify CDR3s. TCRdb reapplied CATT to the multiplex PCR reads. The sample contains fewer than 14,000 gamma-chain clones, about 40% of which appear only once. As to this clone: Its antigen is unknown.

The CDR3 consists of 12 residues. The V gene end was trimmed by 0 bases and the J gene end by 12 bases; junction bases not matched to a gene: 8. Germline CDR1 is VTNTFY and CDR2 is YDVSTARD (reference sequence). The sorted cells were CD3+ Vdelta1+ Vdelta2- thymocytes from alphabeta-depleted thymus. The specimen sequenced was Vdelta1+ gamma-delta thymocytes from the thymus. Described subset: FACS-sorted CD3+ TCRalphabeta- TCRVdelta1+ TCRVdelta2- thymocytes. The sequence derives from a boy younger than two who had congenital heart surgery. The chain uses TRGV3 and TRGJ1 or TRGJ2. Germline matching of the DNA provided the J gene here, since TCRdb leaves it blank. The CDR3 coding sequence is TGTGCCACCTGGGACAGGCGGTTGTGGAAACTCTTT. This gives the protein CATWDRRLWKLF.